Listed here are 30 T cell receptor beta chains from one sample, sequenced in a study of cytomegalovirus exposure and HLA in healthy donors. Primers included in the PCR were 60 Vbeta and 13 Jbeta primers. Measured with immunoSEQ multiplex PCR; TCRdb has only the in-frame clones, and not every one. This table holds around 50,000 clones, around four fifths found once. The material sequenced was PBMCs. The receptors stem from a man between 45 and 60 years old in good health and CMV-seronegative.

The chain recombines TRBV4-3 with TRBJ2-2; 11 positions agree with TRBD1. This CDR3 comprises 16 residues. The germline V gene encodes CDR1 LGHNA and CDR2 YSLEER. The trim removed 0 bases at V and 7 bases at J, leaving 4 bases unmatched. The CDR3 loop reads CASSQEDRGLVGELFF. Written as DNA, the CDR3 is TGCGCCAGCAGCCAAGAGGACAGGGGGCTTGTCGGGGAGCTGTTTTTT.

The gene calls are TRBV4-1 and TRBJ2-7; 7 nucleotides agree with TRBD1. Germline CDR1 and CDR2: MGHRA and YSYEKL. This CDR3 comprises 14 residues. V dropped 5 bases and J dropped 7; count of bases not matched to a gene: 11. The CDR3 region has the DNA TGCGCCAGCAGCGAATCGTCACAGGGGTGGGAGCAGTACTTC. Protein sequence: CASSESSQGWEQYF.

The CDR3 sequence is CASSFFGRGSGYTF. In DNA, the CDR3 is TGTGCCAGCAGCTTCTTTGGTAGAGGGTCTGGCTACACCTTC. The V call is TRBV5-6, the J call TRBJ1-2; the D is unclear. CDR1 and CDR2 from the germline V gene are SGHDT and YYEEEE. The CDR3 loop spans 14 amino acids. V shed 2 bases and J shed 7 bases, with 15 bases lying between them.

This clone has a handful of counts. The chain is built from TRBV29-1 and TRBJ2-4; D may be TRBD2 (6 bases). V was trimmed by 0 bases and J by 3 bases, leaving 18 bases between them. Germline V lookup: CDR1 SQVTM, CDR2 ANQGSEA. The CDR3 has 17 amino acids. CDR3 sequence reads: CSVEDRGTYSLKNIQYF. The CDR3, as DNA: TGCAGCGTTGAAGATCGGGGGACTTATTCTCTCAAAAACATTCAGTACTTC.

J is TRBJ2-1 and V is TRBV5-1, with 7 bases that match TRBD2. J gave up 2 bases and V 1 base, and 3 bases lay outside the gene matches. Looked up from germline, CDR1 is SGHRS and CDR2 is YFSETQ. The CDR3 length is 15 residues. DNA for the CDR3: TGCGCCAGCAGCTTGTCAGCGGGGACCTACAATGAGCAGTTCTTC. Amino acids: CASSLSAGTYNEQFF.

Only one count was recorded for this clone. The J gene is TRBJ2-7, the V gene TRBV5-1; tentatively, D is TRBD1 (7 bases). V shed 0 bases and J shed 3 bases, with 13 bases lying between them. Germline lookup yields CDR1 SGHRS and CDR2 YFSETQ. The CDR3 contains 15 residues. The CDR3 is CASSLEEGAGYEQYF. The CDR3 DNA follows: TGCGCCAGCAGCTTGGAGGAGGGGGCGGGCTACGAGCAGTACTTC.

V usage is TRBV7-9 and J usage is TRBJ2-7, with 10 bases aligning to TRBD2. This CDR3 is 14 amino acids long. Germline V gene sequence: CDR1 SEHNR, CDR2 FQNEAQ (reference sequence). The V segment lost 8 bases and the J segment 3 bases; nucleotides outside the gene matches: 7. For the CDR3, the DNA is TGTGCCAGCCGGCGAGCGGGGGGGGACTACGAGCAGTACTTC. Its protein product is CASRRAGGDYEQYF.

Here the CDR3 DNA reads TGTGCCAGCAGTCTGTGGACAGCACCCCCAGATACGCAGTATTTT. Protein sequence: CASSLWTAPPDTQYF. The V call is TRBV27, the J call TRBJ2-3, with TRBD1 as a possible D gene (6 bases). Germline CDR1 reads MNHEY; CDR2 reads SMNVEV (reference sequence). Trimming shortened V by 5 bases and J by 4 bases, and 16 bases separated the two germline ends. The CDR3 has 15 amino acids.

This chain links TRBV7-9 with TRBJ2-6; possibly TRBD1 for D (6 bases). CDR3 length: 18 amino acids. CDR1 and CDR2 (germline): SEHNR, FQNEAQ (reference sequence). Trimming removed 1 base at V and 0 bases at J, with 13 bases between. The chain's CDR3 is CASSLGAGALSGANVLTF. The CDR3 bases are TGTGCCAGCAGCTTAGGGGCAGGGGCCCTCTCTGGGGCCAACGTCCTGACTTTC.

This rearrangement joins TRBV7-8 to TRBJ2-3; 12 bases agree with TRBD2. V lost 5 bases, J lost 2 bases, and 14 bases stayed unmatched. This CDR3 comprises 19 residues. Germline V gene sequence: CDR1 SGHVS, CDR2 FQNEAQ. The CDR3 region has the DNA TGTGCCAGCAGCACCGCAAATCTAGCGGGGGGGCACCCCACAGATACGCAGTATTTT. It codes for CASSTANLAGGHPTDTQYF. Based on the CDR3 plus reference TRBV7-8 and TRBJ2-3, the full variable domain is GAGVSQSPRYKVAKRGQDVALRCDPISGHVSLFWYQQALGQGPEFLTYFQNEAQLDKSGLPSDRFFAERPEGSVSTLKIQRTQQEDSAVYLCASSTANLAGGHPTDTQYFGPGTRLTVL.

This chain uses TRBV27 with TRBJ2-5, with 7 bases lining up with TRBD1. This CDR3 is 13 amino acids long. CDR1 MNHEY and CDR2 SMNVEV come from the germline V gene (reference sequence). V lost 5 bases to trimming and J lost 2 bases; unmatched junction nucleotides: 2. CDR3 loop: CASSDRAQETQYF. CDR3 nucleotide sequence: TGTGCCAGCAGTGACAGGGCGCAAGAGACCCAGTACTTC.

V gene TRBV6-5 combines with J gene TRBJ2-7; 8 bases match TRBD1. Trimming took 2 bases from V and 2 from J; bases not matched to a gene: 8. Looked up from germline, CDR1 is MNHEY and CDR2 is SVGAGI. This CDR3 is built from 16 residues. In DNA, the CDR3 is TGTGCCAGCAGTTACCGCGGTCTGGACAGGGCCTACGAGCAGTACTTC. This sequence encodes CASSYRGLDRAYEQYF.

This clone counts as medium-sized. This chain links TRBV7-6 with TRBJ1-4, with 10 bases matching TRBD1. Germline values: CDR1 SGHVS, CDR2 FNYEAQ. With V trimmed by 5 bases and J by 6 bases, 3 bases remained unmatched. The CDR3 contains 14 residues. The CDR3 spells CASSLGTGDEKLFF. The CDR3 nucleotides are TGTGCCAGCAGCCTCGGGACAGGGGATGAAAAACTGTTTTTT. The whole variable domain, filled in from reference TRBV7-6 and TRBJ1-4, reads GAGVSQSPRYKVTKRGQDVALRCDPISGHVSLYWYRQALGQGPEFLTYFNYEAQQDKSGLPNDRFSAERPEGSISTLTIQRTEQRDSAMYRCASSLGTGDEKLFFGSGTQLSVL.

CDR3 DNA: TGTGCCAGCAGCTTGGTACCTCCGACCCGCCCTAGCTCCTACGAGCAGTACTTC. Residues: CASSLVPPTRPSSYEQYF. The V call is TRBV5-4, the J call TRBJ2-7, with D unclear. The CDR3 runs to 18 residues. Deletions cut 0 bases from V and 0 bases from J, with 19 bases between. Germline V lookup: CDR1 SGHNT, CDR2 YYREEE (reference sequence).

The genes are TRBV5-4 and TRBJ2-5; 8 bases are shared with TRBD1. The CDR3 consists of 16 residues. The germline V gene has CDR1 SGHNT and CDR2 YYREEE (reference sequence). J gave up 4 bases and V 0 bases, and 8 bases lay outside the gene matches. The CDR3 DNA reads TGTGCCAGCAGCTTGGCCATGGGCAGGGGGCTAGAGACCCAGTACTTC. Protein product: CASSLAMGRGLETQYF. The complete variable domain, with remaining parts taken from reference TRBV5-4 and TRBJ2-5, reads ETGVTQSPTHLIKTRGQQVTLRCSSQSGHNTVSWYQQALGQGPQFIFQYYREEENGRGNFPPRFSGLQFPNYSSELNVNALELDDSALYLCASSLAMGRGLETQYFGPGTRLLVL.

The rearrangement uses TRBV11-2 and TRBJ2-6; maybe TRBD1 (6 bases). This CDR3 has 16 amino acids. Trimming cost V 3 bases and J 0 bases, with 9 bases left between them. Germline loops: CDR1 SGHAT, CDR2 FQNNGV. CDR3 sequence (DNA): TGTGCCAGCAGCTTCGGACAGAGCTCTGGGGCCAACGTCCTGACTTTC. Residues: CASSFGQSSGANVLTF.

This sequence joins TRBV7-3 and TRBJ2-3, with no clear D. Trimming left V 0 bases short and J 4 bases short, with 5 bases between. The V gene's germline CDR1 is SGHTA and CDR2 FQGTGA. The CDR3 runs to 13 residues. The CDR3 is CASSLTVADTQYF. CDR3 DNA: TGTGCCAGCAGCTTAACAGTAGCAGATACGCAGTATTTT.

The chain combines TRBV7-2 with TRBJ2-1; no definite D call. The CDR3 extends over 11 amino acids. Germline values: CDR1 SGHTA, CDR2 FQGNSA. The V gene lost 2 bases and the J gene lost 8 bases, with 4 bases spanning the gap. CDR3 loop: CASSLHYEQFF. Here the CDR3 DNA reads TGTGCCAGCAGCTTACACTATGAGCAGTTCTTC.

The rearrangement links TRBV7-2 to TRBJ1-1; D unresolved. Trimming removed 2 bases from V and 0 bases from J, with 10 bases in between. Germline CDR1 and CDR2: SGHTA and FQGNSA. The CDR3 has 15 residues. The CDR3 DNA reads as TGTGCCAGCAGCTTACAGCTAGTCTTGAACACTGAAGCTTTCTTT. Translation gives CASSLQLVLNTEAFF.

The chain has TRBV7-9 and TRBJ2-7; 9 positions agree with TRBD1. This CDR3 is 16 amino acids long. The V gene's germline CDR1 is SEHNR and CDR2 FQNEAQ (reference sequence). Germline trimming cut 5 bases from V and 5 bases from J; bases unmatched to any gene: 13. The CDR3 DNA reads as TGTGCCAGCAGCCCACTCAGACAGGGGGTGGTGGACGAGCAGTACTTC. This sequence encodes CASSPLRQGVVDEQYF.

The V gene is TRBV4-1, the J gene TRBJ1-2; the D is unclear. The germline CDR1 and CDR2 sequences are MGHRA and YSYEKL. The CDR3 covers 15 residues. V lost 2 bases and J lost 7, with 17 bases in between. CDR3 DNA: TGCGCCAGCAGCCAAATACTCCGGGGTTTAGCTGGCTACACCTTC. Its translation is CASSQILRGLAGYTF.

Only one count was recorded for this clone. CDR3 loop: CASSSDWTGAEKLFF. The DNA for the CDR3 is TGTGCCAGCAGCTCGGATTGGACAGGAGCGGAAAAACTGTTTTTT. V is TRBV11-1 and J is TRBJ1-4; 7 nucleotides line up with TRBD1. The V gene end was trimmed by 4 bases and the J gene end by 8 bases; junction bases not matched to a gene: 10. The CDR3 has 15 amino acids. Germline CDR1 SGHAT, CDR2 FQDESV (reference sequence).

J is TRBJ1-4 and V is TRBV5-1; D unresolved. The V gene lost 0 bases and the J gene lost 6 bases, with 9 bases spanning the gap. The CDR3 contains 14 residues. Germline V CDR1 and CDR2: SGHRS, YFSETQ. CDR3 bases: TGCGCCAGCAGCTTGGGGGCAGGCGATGAAAAACTGTTTTTT. Its protein product is CASSLGAGDEKLFF.

The V and J genes are TRBV5-1 and TRBJ2-3, with TRBD2 identical over 12 bases. Germline CDR1 is SGHRS and CDR2 is YFSETQ. This CDR3 region has 17 residues. V lost 1 base and J lost 6; bases outside the gene matches: 9. CDR3 coding DNA: TGCGCCAGCAGCTTGAACGGACTAGCGGGGCCTAGGGATACGCAGTATTTT. It is translated as CASSLNGLAGPRDTQYF.

The chain links TRBV7-7 to TRBJ2-7; 9 bases agree with TRBD1. V lost 1 base to trimming and J lost 5 bases; unmatched junction nucleotides: 9. The CDR3 sequence is 16 residues long. The germline V gene has CDR1 SSHAT and CDR2 FNYEAQ (reference sequence). CDR3 sequence (DNA): TGTGCCAGCAGCTTAGGCCGGGGACAGGGAAGGAACGAGCAGTACTTC. This codes for CASSLGRGQGRNEQYF.

This clone appeared a few times. The CDR3 protein is CAWSADRGGYTF. DNA of the CDR3: TGTGCCTGGAGCGCAGATCGAGGCGGGTACACCTTC. V gene TRBV30 combines with J gene TRBJ1-2; D ambiguous. With 3 bases removed from V and 11 bases from J, the gap between germline ends came to 16 bases. This CDR3 region has 12 residues. CDR1 and CDR2 from the germline V gene are GTSNPN and SVGIG (reference sequence).

This sequence joins TRBV4-1 and TRBJ2-2; TRBD1 is a possible D gene (5 bases). Germline V gene data show CDR1 as MGHRA and CDR2 as YSYEKL. Trimming shortened V by 1 base and J by 0 bases, and 6 bases separated the two germline ends. The CDR3 extends over 15 amino acids. CDR3 residues: CASSQGGANTGELFF. CDR3 sequence (DNA): TGCGCCAGCAGCCAAGGGGGCGCGAACACCGGGGAGCTGTTTTTT.

V gene TRBV19 combines with J gene TRBJ1-6; D possibly corresponds to TRBD1 (5 bases). The CDR3 is 12 amino acids. V lost 5 bases, J lost 9 bases, and 8 bases lay in between. Germline V gene sequence: CDR1 LNHDA, CDR2 SQIVND (reference sequence). The CDR3 DNA is TGTGCCAGTAGTGCAGGGATTTCACCCCTCCACTTT. This gives the protein CASSAGISPLHF.

For this clone: A junction end diverges from the germline sequence, so it may reflect a read error. The gene calls are TRBV2 and TRBJ2-5; D gene uncertain. From germline, CDR1 is SNHLY and CDR2 FYNNEI. CDR3 length: 15 residues. The CDR3 here is CASSEGRLTGETQYF. The CDR3 DNA reads TGTGCCAGCAGCGAAGGAAGATTGACGGGAGAGACCCAGTACTTC. Looking up the rest from reference TRBV2 and TRBJ2-5 gives the full variable domain: EPEVTQTPSHQVTQMGQEVILRCVPISNHLYFYWYRQILGQKVEFLVSFYNNEISEKSEIFDDQFSVERPDGSNFTLKIRSTKLEDSAMYFCASSEGRLTGETQYFGPGTRLLVL.

V is TRBV7-8 and J is TRBJ2-2, with TRBD1 matching 7 bases. The V and J ends lost 3 bases and 2 bases, in that order; junction bases with no gene match: 3. The length of the CDR3 is 15 residues. From germline, CDR1 is SGHVS and CDR2 FQNEAQ. CDR3 region: CASSFQGVNTGELFF. The CDR3 region has the DNA TGTGCCAGCAGCTTTCAGGGGGTCAACACCGGGGAGCTGTTTTTT. Full variable domain (rest looked up from reference TRBV7-8 and TRBJ2-2): GAGVSQSPRYKVAKRGQDVALRCDPISGHVSLFWYQQALGQGPEFLTYFQNEAQLDKSGLPSDRFFAERPEGSVSTLKIQRTQQEDSAVYLCASSFQGVNTGELFFGEGSRLTVL.